A selection of T cell receptor beta chains follows, all from one sample in a study of identical twins. TCRdb itself ran the 5' RACE reads through MiXCR, one entry per CDR3 protein. This sample carries 520,000 or so distinct CDR3 sequences, approximately 22% of them seen once, and the ten largest clones take around 0.9%. These data were also reused for a study on T cells expressing NK-cell markers.

Sequencing was carried out using CD4+ T cells sorted from blood. The receptors were sampled from a woman aged 18-29 years in good health. Each CDR3 is given with its conserved first and last residue. A D gene is named only where the DNA matches it firmly. A row's size may be missing; if present it is once, few, many or a size class.

size: NA; J: TRBJ2-7; D: NA; V: TRBV30; DNA: TGTGCCTGGAGTGCCACGAGATTTTACGAGCAGTACTTC; CDR3: CAWSATRFYEQYF
size: few; J: TRBJ2-1; D: TRBD2; V: TRBV7-8; DNA: TGTGCCAGCAGCCCCCGGCTGGGCGGGGGGAATGAGCAGTTCTTC; CDR3: CASSPRLGGGNEQFF
size: few; J: TRBJ2-4; D: TRBD1; V: TRBV2; DNA: TGTGCCAGCAGTTCGCAGGGGGCTGCATCTCAAAACATTCAGTACTTC; CDR3: CASSSQGAASQNIQYF
size: many; J: TRBJ2-4; D: NA; V: TRBV20-1; DNA: TGCAGTGCTAGGCGGCGGGGAAATGGAATTCAGTACTTC; CDR3: CSARRRGNGIQYF
size: NA; J: TRBJ1-2; D: NA; V: TRBV5-1; DNA: TGCGCCAGCAGCCACACAGGGTATTGGTATGGCTACACCTTC; CDR3: CASSHTGYWYGYTF
size: few; J: TRBJ2-3; D: TRBD2; V: TRBV6-1; DNA: TGTGCCAGCAGCCTCCCCGCTAGCGGGACGGCAGATACGCAGTATTTT; CDR3: CASSLPASGTADTQYF
size: few; J: TRBJ1-2; D: NA; V: TRBV20-1; DNA: TGCAGTGCTCCAGGACAGTTCCACTATGGCTACACCTTC; CDR3: CSAPGQFHYGYTF
size: many; J: TRBJ2-1; D: TRBD2; V: TRBV5-5; DNA: TGTGCCAGCAGCTATGCCCCCTCCATAGCGGGGGGGTACAATGAGCAGTTCTTC; CDR3: CASSYAPSIAGGYNEQFF
size: many; J: TRBJ1-2; D: TRBD1; V: TRBV12-3/TRBV12-4; DNA: TGTGCCAGCAGTCCACGACAGGGAGTGGGCTATGGCTACACCTTC; CDR3: CASSPRQGVGYGYTF
size: few; J: TRBJ1-5; D: NA; V: TRBV24-1; DNA: TGTGCCACCAGTGATTTACACACAGGAAGAATATCTCGATTT; CDR3: CATSDLHTGRISRF
size: NA; J: TRBJ2-7; D: TRBD2; V: TRBV3-1; DNA: TGTGCCAGCTGCTTTCGGACTAGCGGATCCTACGAGCAGTACTTC; CDR3: CASCFRTSGSYEQYF
size: NA; J: TRBJ1-2; D: NA; V: TRBV25-1; DNA: TGTGCCAGCAGCAAAGCGGGGCGAGGAGGCTACACCTTC; CDR3: CASSKAGRGGYTF
size: few; J: TRBJ2-1; D: NA; V: TRBV2; DNA: TGTGCCAGCCGTCGGAGGGGGGGAACAAAGTTCTTC; CDR3: CASRRRGGTKFF
size: NA; J: TRBJ2-1; D: TRBD1; V: TRBV11-2; DNA: TGTGCCAGCAGCTCGGACAGGGGGCTTCAGTTCTTC; CDR3: CASSSDRGLQFF
size: NA; J: TRBJ1-5; D: NA; V: TRBV6-1; DNA: TGTGCCAGCAGCCTTTCCCCGGAGGCCTATCAGCCCCAGCATTTT; CDR3: CASSLSPEAYQPQHF
size: NA; J: TRBJ2-5; D: NA; V: TRBV15; DNA: TGTGCCACCCTCGGGAGTACGACCCAGTACTTC; CDR3: CATLGSTTQYF
size: few; J: TRBJ1-3; D: NA; V: TRBV20-1; DNA: TGCAGTGCTCAGTCATACTCTGGAAACACCATATATTTT; CDR3: CSAQSYSGNTIYF
size: few; J: TRBJ2-5; D: NA; V: TRBV12-3/TRBV12-4; DNA: TGTGCCAGCATGCAGACCCAGTACTTC; CDR3: CASMQTQYF
size: NA; J: TRBJ2-1; D: TRBD2; V: TRBV20-1; DNA: TGCAGTGCTCGACTAGCGGGAGAGTACAATGAGCAGTTCTTC; CDR3: CSARLAGEYNEQFF
size: many; J: TRBJ2-2; D: NA; V: TRBV29-1; DNA: TGCAGCGTTGCACAGACTAACACCGGGGAGCTGTTTTTT; CDR3: CSVAQTNTGELFF
size: few; J: TRBJ1-4; D: NA; V: TRBV20-1; DNA: TGCAGTGCCCTGGCAGGGCCAACTAATGAAAAACTGTTTTTT; CDR3: CSALAGPTNEKLFF
size: NA; J: TRBJ2-3; D: TRBD2; V: TRBV20-1; DNA: TGCAGTCCCCGCGCCAGGAGCGGGAGGGCCATAGATACGCAGTATTTT; CDR3: CSPRARSGRAIDTQYF
size: few; J: TRBJ2-1; D: TRBD2; V: TRBV11-2; DNA: TGTGCCAGCAGTCTCGCCGCTAGCGGGAGGGCCAGCGAGCAGTTCTTC; CDR3: CASSLAASGRASEQFF
size: once; J: TRBJ1-1; D: NA; V: TRBV7-8; DNA: TGTGCCAGCAGTTCCACGGGCGCACTTATGAACACTGAAGCTTTCTTT; CDR3: CASSSTGALMNTEAFF
size: NA; J: TRBJ1-5; D: NA; V: TRBV20-1; DNA: TGCAGTGCTAGGCCGGGATTTAGCAATCAGCCCCAGCATTTT; CDR3: CSARPGFSNQPQHF
size: few; J: TRBJ1-1; D: NA; V: TRBV5-1; DNA: TGCGCCAGCAGCTTGGTCCGTGGTGAAGCTTTCTTT; CDR3: CASSLVRGEAFF
size: NA; J: TRBJ2-7; D: NA; V: TRBV5-6; DNA: TGTGCCAGCAGCTGGGACCGAGACTACGAGCAGTACTTC; CDR3: CASSWDRDYEQYF
size: few; J: TRBJ2-3; D: NA; V: TRBV20-1; DNA: TGCAGTGCTTCGGGCGCAGATACGCAGTATTTT; CDR3: CSASGADTQYF
size: NA; J: TRBJ2-1; D: TRBD2; V: TRBV27; DNA: TGTGCCAGCACCTTAACGGGACTAGCGGGGGGGAGCTCCTACAATGAGCAGTTCTTC; CDR3: CASTLTGLAGGSSYNEQFF
size: few; J: TRBJ2-7; D: NA; V: TRBV5-1; DNA: TGCGCCAGCAGCGTAGCTACAGGTACCTACGAGCAGTACTTC; CDR3: CASSVATGTYEQYF
size: many; J: TRBJ2-7; D: NA; V: TRBV29-1; DNA: TGCAGCGCTGAGGGCCACGGCTCCGACGAGCAGTACTTC; CDR3: CSAEGHGSDEQYF
size: many; J: TRBJ2-6; D: TRBD1; V: TRBV12-3/TRBV12-4; DNA: TGTGCCAGCAGTCGGGACAGGGTTCCCAACGTCCTGACTTTC; CDR3: CASSRDRVPNVLTF
size: NA; J: TRBJ2-1; D: NA; V: TRBV6-2/TRBV6-3; DNA: TGTGCCAGCAAGGGTTGGGATGAGCAGTTCTTC; CDR3: CASKGWDEQFF
size: few; J: TRBJ2-1; D: NA; V: TRBV20-1; DNA: TGCAGTGCTAGAAGACGGCTAGATGACTGGGATGAGCAGTTCTTC; CDR3: CSARRRLDDWDEQFF
size: few; J: TRBJ2-7; D: TRBD1; V: TRBV5-1; DNA: TGCGCCAGCAGCTTGGGTGACAGGGAGTTCGAGCAGTACTTC; CDR3: CASSLGDREFEQYF
size: NA; J: TRBJ1-5; D: NA; V: TRBV20-1; DNA: TGCAGTCTATCGGGGGAAAATTCGGGTCAGCCCCAGCATTTT; CDR3: CSLSGENSGQPQHF
size: NA; J: TRBJ2-2; D: NA; V: TRBV6-1; DNA: TGTGCCAGCATCAAGCGAGGGAACACCGGGGAGCTGTTTTTT; CDR3: CASIKRGNTGELFF
size: many; J: TRBJ2-1; D: NA; V: TRBV20-1; DNA: TGCAGTGCCCCGGACCAGTACAATGAGCAGTTCTTC; CDR3: CSAPDQYNEQFF
size: NA; J: TRBJ1-2; D: TRBD1; V: TRBV29-1; DNA: TGCAGCGTCCGGACAGGGAGTAACTATGGCTACACCTTC; CDR3: CSVRTGSNYGYTF
size: NA; J: TRBJ1-1; D: TRBD1; V: TRBV20-1; DNA: TGCAGTGGTCGACAGGGGGCTGCGAACACTGAAGCTTTCTTT; CDR3: CSGRQGAANTEAFF
size: NA; J: TRBJ1-6; D: NA; V: TRBV6-1; DNA: TGTGCCAGCAGAACTTCTATCGGCAGTTCACCCCTCCACTTT; CDR3: CASRTSIGSSPLHF
size: NA; J: TRBJ2-2; D: NA; V: TRBV6-2/TRBV6-3; DNA: TGTGCCAGCAGTTACCCGATTAGCGGGAACACCGGGGAGCTGTTTTTT; CDR3: CASSYPISGNTGELFF
size: few; J: TRBJ2-7; D: TRBD1; V: TRBV15; DNA: TGTGCCACCAGCAGCTCCCGGGACAGCGGATTCGGCGAGCAGTACTTC; CDR3: CATSSSRDSGFGEQYF
size: few; J: TRBJ2-1; D: NA; V: TRBV20-1; DNA: TGCAGTGCTATGGATGTACAGCGTCTTTACAATGAGCAGTTCTTC; CDR3: CSAMDVQRLYNEQFF
size: few; J: TRBJ1-1; D: TRBD1; V: TRBV10-2; DNA: TGCGCCAGCAGGGACGTAGGACAGGGGGCTAACACTGAAGCTTTCTTT; CDR3: CASRDVGQGANTEAFF
size: NA; J: TRBJ2-3; D: NA; V: TRBV18; DNA: TGTGCCAGCTCCACTCTAGGGGTAGATACGCAGTATTTT; CDR3: CASSTLGVDTQYF
size: NA; J: TRBJ2-2; D: TRBD1; V: TRBV6-1; DNA: TGTGCCAGGCCGGGACAGGGGGACGGGGAGCTGTTTTTT; CDR3: CARPGQGDGELFF
size: few; J: TRBJ2-7; D: NA; V: TRBV20-1; DNA: TGCAGTGCTGGGGGGCGGGGGCGCGTCGAGCAGTACTTC; CDR3: CSAGGRGRVEQYF
size: few; J: TRBJ1-2; D: NA; V: TRBV20-1; DNA: TGCAGTGCTAGGGACGGAAATGGCTACACCTTC; CDR3: CSARDGNGYTF
size: NA; J: TRBJ2-7; D: TRBD1; V: TRBV20-1; DNA: TGCAGTGCTAGCCCACAACAGGGGGCGCTGGACGAGCAGTACTTC; CDR3: CSASPQQGALDEQYF
size: NA; J: TRBJ2-2; D: TRBD2; V: TRBV20-1; DNA: TGCAGTGCTAGGGGGCGGGAGGGCCCCGGGGAGCTGTTTTTT; CDR3: CSARGREGPGELFF
size: few; J: TRBJ2-5; D: TRBD2; V: TRBV3-1; DNA: TGTGCCAGCAGCCAAGGCCTTAGCGGGATTTGGCAGACCCAGTACTTC; CDR3: CASSQGLSGIWQTQYF